This TCR beta chain was recovered during a study of blood T cells in healthy people across ages. The sample holds a few counts of this clonotype. It is unclear where the CDR3 begins or ends on the DNA, so no DNA is shown, and the CDR3 is as TCRdb lists it. The CDR3 sequence runs 20 residues, both termini included. The germline V gene encodes CDR1 LGHDT and CDR2 YNNKEL (reference sequence). PCR was performed a second time for about 7 to 11 cycles using a sample-barcoded 5' primer and a J-beta primer mix. MiXCR, applied by TCRdb to the 5' RACE reads, yields one record per CDR3 protein. The repertoire has approximately 760,000 distinct CDR3 sequences, 20% to 25% of them found once; the top ten carry more than 8.5%. The data also belong to a second study, concerning T cells of mothers and their children.

The J gene is TRBJ2-1, the V gene TRBV3-1; the table's D call TRBD1 went unverified against the DNA. The sequencing sample was made of blood. The TCR sequence derives from a boy aged 5-17 years in good health. CDR3 sequence: CASGKTQPSLWTSSYNEQFF.